The 21 T cell receptor beta chains given below trace back to one sample, sequenced in a study of blood T cell repertoires in COVID-19 (dated by TCRdb to the early 2020s). The library was generated by the immunoSEQ multiplex PCR assay. TCRdb re-hosts the immuneACCESS table, in-frame sequences only. Its copies lack some clones; in the studies checked, an unresolved V gene accounts for under half of them, and the cause for the rest is not known. The sample has 150,000 or so clones on record, around 84% of them singletons. The top ten constitute around 5% of the sample. Material for sequencing was peripheral blood. The receptor set was obtained from a woman aged 50 to 60 with COVID-19, enrolled during active disease.

The gene calls are TRBV11-1 and TRBJ2-2, with D perhaps TRBD2 (5 bases). Germline V gives CDR1 SGHAT, CDR2 FQDESV (reference sequence). V gave up 6 bases and J gave up 5 bases, with 13 bases separating them. This CDR3 is 14 amino acids long. The CDR3 is CASRRESGTGELFF. The CDR3 DNA is TGTGCCAGCAGGAGGGAGTCTGGGACCGGGGAGCTGTTTTTT.

The rearrangement uses TRBV11-3 and TRBJ2-1; 11 bases map to TRBD1. After removal of 4 bases from V and 7 bases from J, the junction contained 3 bases not matched to a gene. The germline CDR1 and CDR2 sequences are SGHNT and YENEEA. The CDR3 contains 14 residues. CDR3 in amino acids: CASSSDRGRNEQFF. CDR3 bases: TGTGCCAGCAGCTCGGACAGGGGGCGAAATGAGCAGTTCTTC.

This chain connects TRBV5-6 to TRBJ1-2, with TRBD1 matching 7 bases. V gave up 3 bases and J gave up 5 bases; unmatched junction bases: 16. Germline CDR1 and CDR2: SGHDT and YYEEEE. The CDR3 runs 17 residues. CDR3 DNA: TGTGCCAGCAGCTCGAAGAGAGGAGGGGGCCGGGAGTATGGCTACACCTTC. This gives the protein CASSSKRGGGREYGYTF.

The chain has TRBV9 and TRBJ2-3; possible D gene TRBD2, 7 bases. The CDR3 runs 14 residues. The V end was cut by 1 base, the J end by 4 bases, with 10 bases between. Looked up from germline, CDR1 is SGDLS and CDR2 is YYNGEE. CDR3 nucleotides: TGTGCCAGCAGCGTATTAGGGGGGGCAGATACGCAGTATTTT. This gives the protein CASSVLGGADTQYF.

The V and J genes are TRBV6-6 and TRBJ2-1; 7 nucleotides agree with TRBD1. CDR1 is MNHNY, CDR2 SVGAGI, per germline (reference sequence). Losses at the gene ends were 5 bases for V and 6 bases for J; bases not matched to a gene: 10. The CDR3 loop spans 15 amino acids. The CDR3 reads CASSNRQGVGNEQFF. DNA for the CDR3: TGTGCCAGCAGTAACCGACAGGGTGTAGGCAATGAGCAGTTCTTC.

This chain uses TRBV12-5 with TRBJ2-3; D might be TRBD2 (6 bases). The CDR3 loop spans 16 amino acids. Deletions cut 2 bases from V and 4 bases from J, with 16 bases between. The germline V gene encodes CDR1 LGHNT and CDR2 FRNRAP. CDR3: CASGLPRGSGADTQYF. CDR3 nucleotide sequence: TGTGCTAGTGGTTTGCCCCGGGGTAGCGGCGCAGATACGCAGTATTTT.

The CDR3 is CASRGTPVQPQHF. CDR3 DNA: TGTGCCAGCAGGGGGACACCCGTCCAGCCCCAGCATTTT. The chain recombines TRBV2 with TRBJ1-5; TRBD1 is a possible D gene (6 bases). CDR3 length: 13 amino acids. Germline CDR1 is SNHLY and CDR2 is FYNNEI. Trimming took off 6 bases at V and 7 bases at J, with 13 bases between the two ends.

The chain is built from TRBV28 and TRBJ2-2; 10 bases align to TRBD1. The germline CDR1 and CDR2 sequences are MDHEN and SYDVKM. Trimming removed 8 bases from V and 3 bases from J; junction bases left unmatched: 0. CDR3 length: 13 amino acids. The DNA for the CDR3 is TGTGCCAGCGGGACAGGGGACACCGGGGAGCTGTTTTTT. It translates to CASGTGDTGELFF.

The chain couples TRBV7-9 to TRBJ1-1; D gene uncertain. Germline V gene sequence: CDR1 SEHNR, CDR2 FQNEAQ (reference sequence). The CDR3 is 14 amino acids. Trimming pared 5 bases from V and 4 bases from J, leaving 14 bases between. CDR3: CASSLIDGGTEAFF. In DNA form, the CDR3 reads TGTGCCAGCAGCCTAATCGATGGTGGCACTGAAGCTTTCTTT.

The chain uses TRBV9 and TRBJ2-1, with 8 bases aligning to TRBD1. V gave up 4 bases and J gave up 8 bases; unmatched junction bases: 8. Germline lookup yields CDR1 SGDLS and CDR2 YYNGEE. This CDR3 has 14 residues. The CDR3 DNA reads as TGTGCCAGCAGCTCAGCAGGACAGGGCTATGAGCAGTTCTTC. Translation gives CASSSAGQGYEQFF.

The chain has TRBV4-1 and TRBJ2-2; 7 bases map to TRBD1. CDR3 size: 16 residues. CDR1 and CDR2 from the germline V gene are MGHRA and YSYEKL. V lost 2 bases, J lost 0 bases, and 3 bases stayed unmatched. In nucleotides, the CDR3 is TGCGCCAGCAGCCAACGGCAGGGGGCGAACACCGGGGAGCTGTTTTTT. As protein: CASSQRQGANTGELFF.

V gene TRBV29-1 combines with J gene TRBJ1-4; D gene unclear. Trimming took 3 bases from V and 5 from J, leaving 4 bases between them. Per the germline V gene, CDR1 is SQVTM and CDR2 is ANQGSEA. This CDR3 has 11 residues. This chain's CDR3 is CSVDVNEKLFF. In nucleotides, the CDR3 is TGCAGCGTTGACGTAAATGAAAAACTGTTTTTT.

The chain is built from TRBV5-1 and TRBJ2-3; D might be TRBD2 (7 bases). Trimming shortened V by 2 bases and J by 4 bases, and 11 bases separated the two germline ends. Germline-derived CDR1 and CDR2 are SGHRS and YFSETQ. The CDR3 is made up of 14 amino acids. The CDR3 spells CASSFGGLSDTQYF. The CDR3 DNA reads TGCGCCAGCAGCTTCGGGGGGCTTTCAGATACGCAGTATTTT.

This chain uses TRBV7-2 with TRBJ2-1, with 9 bases matching TRBD1. This CDR3 spans 15 amino acids. Trimming removed 0 bases from V and 8 bases from J; junction bases left unmatched: 5. Germline V gives CDR1 SGHTA, CDR2 FQGNSA. This chain's CDR3 is CASSLAGTGYYEQFF. The CDR3 DNA reads TGTGCCAGCAGCTTAGCGGGGACAGGGTATTATGAGCAGTTCTTC.

This clone was observed once. The chain has TRBV5-6 and TRBJ1-6, with D possibly TRBD1 on 6 matching bases. Germline V lookup: CDR1 SGHDT, CDR2 YYEEEE. V was trimmed by 4 bases and J by 3 bases, leaving 14 bases between them. The length of the CDR3 is 16 residues. CDR3 DNA sequence: TGTGCCAGCAGCCCAAGGGAGGGGGTCTATAATTCACCCCTCCACTTT. This translates into CASSPREGVYNSPLHF.

The V call is TRBV2, the J call TRBJ2-1; 8 nucleotides align to TRBD2. The CDR3 runs 12 residues. The V and J ends lost 7 bases and 6 bases, in that order; junction bases with no gene match: 2. The germline V gene encodes CDR1 SNHLY and CDR2 FYNNEI. CDR3 DNA sequence: TGTGCCAGCAAAAGCGGGGGCAATGAGCAGTTCTTC. It is translated as CASKSGGNEQFF.

In this sample, this clone turned up a few times. The rearrangement links TRBV19 to TRBJ1-5; possible D gene TRBD1, 6 bases. The CDR3 has 16 amino acids. CDR1 is LNHDA and CDR2 is SQIVND in the germline V gene (reference sequence). V shed 5 bases and J shed 1 base, with 15 bases lying between them. The CDR3 is CASSRGRGFSNQPQHF. The CDR3 DNA follows: TGTGCCAGTAGTCGTGGCAGGGGATTCAGCAATCAGCCCCAGCATTTT.

This clone has just a few counts. The genes are TRBV5-1 and TRBJ2-7, with 12 bases identical to TRBD1. V shed 5 bases and J 7 bases; nucleotides not matched to a gene: 10. This CDR3 comprises 15 residues. The germline gives CDR1 SGHRS, CDR2 YFSETQ. Here the CDR3 reads CASRPGQGAPGEQYF. The CDR3, as DNA: TGCGCCAGCAGACCGGGACAGGGGGCGCCGGGTGAGCAGTACTTC.

V and J are TRBV21-1 and TRBJ2-7; the D call in the table, TRBD1, was not verified against the DNA. TRBV21-1 corresponds to a pseudogene. The CDR3 runs to 16 residues. The CDR3 loop is CASSPMRRTGVYEQYF. In nucleotides, the CDR3 is TGTGCCAGCAGTCCCATGAGGCGGACAGGGGTCTACGAGCAGTACTTC.

CDR3 sequence (DNA): TGTGCCAGCAGTCCCGGTCTTTACAATGAGCAGTTCTTC. Residues: CASSPGLYNEQFF. The chain carries TRBV27 and TRBJ2-1, with D unclear. V dropped 5 bases and J dropped 4 bases, with 9 bases sitting between them. Per germline, CDR1 MNHEY and CDR2 SMNVEV (reference sequence). The CDR3 is made up of 13 amino acids.

V is TRBV29-1 and J is TRBJ2-3, with 11 bases lining up with TRBD2. The CDR3 is made up of 14 amino acids. Germline trimming cut 4 bases from V and 3 bases from J; bases unmatched to any gene: 3. The germline gives CDR1 SQVTM, CDR2 ANQGSEA. The CDR3 here is CSVATSGGTDTQYF. Here the CDR3 DNA reads TGCAGCGTTGCCACTAGCGGGGGAACAGATACGCAGTATTTT.